This passage covers 10 T cell receptor beta chains from one sample sequenced in a study of T cell responses to AZD1222 COVID-19 vaccine. Measured with immunoSEQ multiplex PCR; TCRdb has only the in-frame clones, and not every one. The table records 150,000 or so clones, roughly 90% of them present only once. Sequencing was performed on peripheral blood, taken on day 0 of AZD1222 vaccination. Receptor source: an adult in good health.

This chain connects TRBV5-1 to TRBJ2-7, with 7 bases lining up with TRBD1. Germline values: CDR1 SGHRS, CDR2 YFSETQ. Trimming at V came to 3 bases and at J to 3 bases, leaving 15 bases not matched to a gene. The CDR3 covers 17 residues. CDR3 region: CASSSGFLQGKNYEQYF. In nucleotides, the CDR3 is TGCGCCAGCAGCTCGGGTTTTCTACAGGGGAAAAACTACGAGCAGTACTTC.

The chain couples TRBV5-6 to TRBJ1-2; D gene uncertain. V lost 2 bases and J 0 bases, leaving 14 bases between the germline ends. This CDR3 has 16 residues. Germline values: CDR1 SGHDT, CDR2 YYEEEE. The CDR3 region has the DNA TGTGCCAGCAGCTTCCCCCGGCATGGGCCTAACTATGGCTACACCTTC. Translation gives CASSFPRHGPNYGYTF.

The V and J genes are TRBV24-1 and TRBJ2-1; 7 bases line up with TRBD2. V lost 1 base and J lost 6; bases outside the gene matches: 8. This CDR3 is built from 16 residues. Germline lookup yields CDR1 KGHDR and CDR2 SFDVKD. CDR3 nucleotides: TGTGCCACCAGTGATTTCGGGACTAAGGTGTCCAATGAGCAGTTCTTC. This codes for CATSDFGTKVSNEQFF.

V usage is TRBV7-9 and J usage is TRBJ2-2; D gene unclear. There are 13 residues in the CDR3. In germline, CDR1 is SEHNR, CDR2 FQNEAQ (reference sequence). Trimming took off 5 bases at V and 13 bases at J, with 17 bases between the two ends. The CDR3 DNA follows: TGTGCCAGCAGCCGCCGGCTACCGGCAGGGCTGTTTTTT. It specifies CASSRRLPAGLFF.

The chain recombines TRBV24-1 with TRBJ2-5; TRBD2 is a possible D gene (5 bases). V dropped 3 bases and J dropped 5 bases, with 15 bases sitting between them. Germline CDR1 KGHDR, CDR2 SFDVKD. The length of the CDR3 is 15 residues. CDR3 DNA sequence: TGTGCCACCAGTGATGGTTCGGGGAGAGGTGAGACCCAGTACTTC. Translated, it gives CATSDGSGRGETQYF.

The rearrangement links TRBV29-1 to TRBJ1-1; unclear D gene. Trimming cost V 4 bases and J 4 bases, with 13 bases left between them. The CDR3 runs 13 residues. The germline gives CDR1 SQVTM, CDR2 ANQGSEA. The CDR3 DNA is TGCAGCGTTGTTGCACACCGAGGCACTGAAGCTTTCTTT. Residues: CSVVAHRGTEAFF.

This chain connects TRBV5-1 to TRBJ1-3, with D possibly being TRBD1 (5 bases). The CDR3 is 15 residues long. Germline V lookup: CDR1 SGHRS, CDR2 YFSETQ. V was shortened by 5 bases and J by 0 bases, with 12 bases between the two germline ends. The CDR3 bases are TGCGCCAGCAGGATAATGACAGACTCTGGAAACACCATATATTTT. Amino acid sequence: CASRIMTDSGNTIYF.

This rearrangement joins TRBV28 to TRBJ1-2; no clear D gene. The V gene's germline CDR1 is MDHEN and CDR2 SYDVKM. The CDR3 runs to 11 residues. With 5 bases removed from V and 2 bases from J, the gap between germline ends came to 3 bases. Here the CDR3 DNA reads TGTGCCAGCAGTCCAAACTATGGCTACACCTTC. Residues: CASSPNYGYTF.

This chain's CDR3 is CASSVGIPQHF. The CDR3 DNA follows: TGTGCCAGCAGTGTAGGGATTCCCCAGCATTTT. The gene calls are TRBV2 and TRBJ1-5, with D unclear. The V gene's germline CDR1 is SNHLY and CDR2 FYNNEI. The CDR3 has 11 residues. The V gene lost 4 bases and the J gene lost 10 bases, with 8 bases spanning the gap. Based on the CDR3 plus reference TRBV2 and TRBJ1-5, the full variable domain is EPEVTQTPSHQVTQMGQEVILRCVPISNHLYFYWYRQILGQKVEFLVSFYNNEISEKSEIFDDQFSVERPDGSNFTLKIRSTKLEDSAMYFCASSVGIPQHFGDGTRLSIL.

The rearrangement joins TRBV29-1 to TRBJ1-1; D ambiguous. V was pared by 5 bases and J by 6 bases, with 7 bases between. The CDR3 covers 10 residues. CDR1 and CDR2 from the germline V gene are SQVTM and ANQGSEA. The CDR3 DNA reads as TGCAGCGTTAGGACGGCTGAAGCTTTCTTT. It codes for CSVRTAEAFF.